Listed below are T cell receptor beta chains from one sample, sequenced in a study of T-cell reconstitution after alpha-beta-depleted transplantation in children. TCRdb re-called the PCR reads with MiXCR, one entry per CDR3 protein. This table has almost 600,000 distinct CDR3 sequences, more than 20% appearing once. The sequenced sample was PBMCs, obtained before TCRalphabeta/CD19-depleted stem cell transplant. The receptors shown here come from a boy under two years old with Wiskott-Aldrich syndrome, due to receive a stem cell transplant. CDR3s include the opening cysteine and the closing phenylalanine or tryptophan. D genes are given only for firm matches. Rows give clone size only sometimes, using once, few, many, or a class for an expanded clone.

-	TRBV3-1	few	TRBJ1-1	CASSQDLGTEAFF	TGTGCCAGCAGCCAAGATTTAGGCACTGAAGCTTTCTTT
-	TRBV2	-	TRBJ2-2	CASSGAASNTGELFF	TGTGCCAGCTCGGGGGCGGCCTCCAACACCGGGGAGCTGTTTTTT
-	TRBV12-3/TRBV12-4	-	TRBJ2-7	CASSRGNEQYF	TGTGCCAGCAGTCGGGGGAACGAGCAGTACTTC
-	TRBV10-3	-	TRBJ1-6	CAISESGSSYNSPLHF	TGTGCCATCAGTGAGTCAGGAAGCTCCTATAATTCACCCCTCCACTTT
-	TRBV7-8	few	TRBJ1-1	CASSLVRDTEAFF	TGTGCCAGCAGCTTAGTCAGGGACACTGAAGCTTTCTTT
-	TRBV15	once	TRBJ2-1	CATRIYNEQFF	TGTGCCACCAGGATTTACAATGAGCAGTTCTTC
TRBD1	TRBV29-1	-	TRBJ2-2	CSVLTGGMTGELFF	TGCAGCGTCCTAACAGGGGGCATGACCGGGGAGCTGTTTTTT
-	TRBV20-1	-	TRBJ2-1	CSAATTSVNEQFF	TGCAGTGCTGCTACGACTAGTGTCAATGAGCAGTTCTTC
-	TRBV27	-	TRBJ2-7	CASRKYTGSYEQYF	TGTGCCAGCAGGAAATATACAGGGTCCTACGAGCAGTACTTC
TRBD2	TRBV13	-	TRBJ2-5	CASSTPLAGGKETQYF	TGTGCCAGCAGCACACCACTAGCGGGAGGGAAAGAGACCCAGTACTTC
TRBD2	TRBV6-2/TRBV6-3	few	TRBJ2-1	CASKDRLAGSEQFF	TGTGCCAGCAAAGACAGGCTAGCGGGAAGTGAGCAGTTCTTC
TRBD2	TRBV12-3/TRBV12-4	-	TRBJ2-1	CASKRLAGGQGQFF	TGTGCCAGCAAACGACTAGCGGGAGGGCAGGGGCAGTTCTTC
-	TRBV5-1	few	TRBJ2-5	CASGSGEDGETQYF	TGCGCCAGTGGATCAGGGGAGGACGGAGAGACCCAGTACTTC
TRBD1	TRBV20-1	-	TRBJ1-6	CSAQGAHSSPLHF	TGCAGTGCTCAGGGGGCACATAGTTCACCCCTCCACTTT
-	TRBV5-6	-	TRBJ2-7	CASSLALTTAYEQYF	TGTGCCAGCAGCTTGGCGCTCACCACCGCCTACGAGCAGTACTTC
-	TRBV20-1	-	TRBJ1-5	CSAPQGGGQPQHF	TGCAGTGCTCCACAGGGAGGGGGTCAGCCCCAGCATTTT
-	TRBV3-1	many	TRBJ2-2	CASSQTGELFF	TGTGCCAGCAGCCAGACCGGGGAGCTGTTTTTT
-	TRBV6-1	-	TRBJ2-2	CAILPPGRINTGELFF	TGTGCCATCTTACCCCCGGGACGGATAAACACCGGGGAGCTGTTTTTT
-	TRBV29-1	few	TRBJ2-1	CSASAHGGEQFF	TGCAGCGCATCCGCTCACGGGGGTGAGCAGTTCTTC
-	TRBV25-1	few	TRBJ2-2	CASQGGLLITGELFF	TGTGCCAGCCAGGGAGGACTTCTAATCACCGGGGAGCTGTTTTTT
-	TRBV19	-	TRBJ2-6	CASRQTAAPGANVLTF	TGTGCCAGTAGGCAGACAGCTGCCCCTGGGGCCAACGTCCTGACTTTC
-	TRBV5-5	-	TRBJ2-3	CASSLEADRPTDTQYF	TGTGCCAGCAGCCTGGAGGCGGACAGACCCACAGATACGCAGTATTTT
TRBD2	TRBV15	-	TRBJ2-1	CATSSFTSGRDNEQFF	TGTGCCACCAGCAGCTTTACTAGCGGGAGGGACAATGAGCAGTTCTTC
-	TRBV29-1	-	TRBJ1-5	CSVGVTVGQPQHF	TGCAGCGTTGGCGTAACAGTCGGTCAGCCCCAGCATTTT
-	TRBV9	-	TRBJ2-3	CASSVEVATSTDTQYF	TGTGCCAGCAGCGTAGAGGTGGCAACTAGCACAGATACGCAGTATTTT
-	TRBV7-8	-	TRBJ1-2	CASSLGAQNYGYTF	TGTGCCAGCAGCTTAGGGGCTCAAAACTATGGCTACACCTTC
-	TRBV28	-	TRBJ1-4	CASSLGGVTNEKLFF	TGTGCCAGCAGTCTCGGGGGAGTGACGAATGAAAAACTGTTTTTT
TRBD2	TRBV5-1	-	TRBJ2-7	CASSVAPGTSGDLSSYEQYF	TGCGCCAGCAGCGTAGCTCCCGGGACTAGCGGGGATCTGAGCTCCTACGAGCAGTACTTC
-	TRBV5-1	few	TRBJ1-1	CASSLGRGGSATEAFF	TGCGCCAGCAGCTTGGGGCGTGGGGGGAGTGCGACTGAAGCTTTCTTT
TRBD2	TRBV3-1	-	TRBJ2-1	CASSRLAGAGNEQFF	TGTGCCAGCAGCCGACTAGCGGGAGCGGGCAATGAGCAGTTCTTC
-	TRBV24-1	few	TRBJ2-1	CATSDQLDEQFF	TGTGCCACCAGTGATCAGCTTGATGAGCAGTTCTTC
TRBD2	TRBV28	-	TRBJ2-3	CAATEKAGTDTQYF	TGTGCCGCCACCGAGAAAGCGGGAACAGATACGCAGTATTTT
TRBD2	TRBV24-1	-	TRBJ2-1	CATSASGVDEQFF	TGTGCCACCAGTGCTAGCGGGGTCGATGAGCAGTTCTTC